Detailed here is one TCR beta chain. What it recognizes is unknown. The time point here: week 11, during vaccination. Topical imiquimod was applied with each vaccine dose, which held 300 ug of mutant IDH1 20-mer peptide. Looked up from germline, CDR1 is SGHRS and CDR2 is YFSETQ. The CDR3 has 12 amino acids. V gave up 0 bases and J gave up 8 bases, with 6 bases separating them. This specimen belongs to a study of a mutant IDH1 vaccine in newly diagnosed glioma. Data came from immunoSEQ multiplex PCR; TCRdb stores just in-frame clones and leaves some out. The table includes under 150,000 clones, roughly nine tenths detected once.

This sequence joins TRBV5-1 and TRBJ2-1; D call uncertain. This material consisted of PBMCs, taken from a glioma patient whose treatment included an IDH1 peptide vaccine. The sequence was obtained from a woman in her forties or fifties with glioma. CDR3: CASSLDGYEQFF. The CDR3 DNA follows: TGCGCCAGCAGCTTGGACGGGTATGAGCAGTTCTTC.